This passage covers 30 T cell receptor beta chains from one sample sequenced in a study of control samples from healthy donors and cancer patients (dated by TCRdb to 2020 to 2021). Receptors were amplified or captured by the immunoSEQ multiplex PCR assay. Not all clones reach the TCRdb copy of this immuneACCESS table, which keeps in-frame sequences only. Checked studies attribute under half of the gap to unresolved V genes and leave the rest unexplained. Across this sample there are 100,000 to 150,000 clones, with almost 95% seen only once. The top ten constitute over 0.5% of the sample. Sequenced input: PBMCs. These receptors were obtained from a man of 80 years or more with head and neck cancer.

This clone was counted between two and nine times. The chain carries TRBV7-9 and TRBJ2-7; tentative D call: TRBD1 (6 bases). Trimming left V 2 bases short and J 6 bases short, with 14 bases between. CDR1 is SEHNR, CDR2 FQNEAQ, per germline (reference sequence). The CDR3 is 14 amino acids. The CDR3 DNA sequence: TGTGCCAGCAGCTTAAATGACAGAGGGGGCGAGCAGTACTTC. Its translation is CASSLNDRGGEQYF. Based on the CDR3 plus reference TRBV7-9 and TRBJ2-7, the full variable domain is DTGVSQNPRHKITKRGQNVTFRCDPISEHNRLYWYRQTLGQGPEFLTYFQNEAQLEKSRLLSDRFSAERPKGSFSTLEIQRTEQGDSAMYLCASSLNDRGGEQYFGPGTRLTVT.

The V gene is TRBV6-5, the J gene TRBJ2-7, with D unclear. Looked up from germline, CDR1 is MNHEY and CDR2 is SVGAGI. The CDR3 runs to 14 residues. Trimming took off 8 bases at V and 0 bases at J, with 14 bases between the two ends. CDR3 sequence reads: CASAGPVYSYEQYF. The CDR3 nucleotides are TGTGCCAGCGCTGGACCGGTTTACTCCTACGAGCAGTACTTC.

This clone was seen a single time. V gene TRBV6-5 combines with J gene TRBJ2-1, with no clear D. In germline, CDR1 is MNHEY, CDR2 SVGAGI. Deletions cut 0 bases from V and 9 bases from J, with 9 bases between. The length of the CDR3 is 13 residues. The CDR3 loop reads CASSYSSGVEQFF. CDR3 nucleotides: TGTGCCAGCAGTTACTCGAGTGGGGTTGAGCAGTTCTTC.

V gene TRBV5-6 combines with J gene TRBJ1-5; 10 nucleotides align to TRBD1. CDR1 is SGHDT, CDR2 YYEEEE, per germline. V was clipped by 2 bases and J by 4 bases; unmatched bases: 6. The CDR3 totals 16 residues. CDR3 amino acids: CASSLGGTGVNQPQHF. CDR3 nucleotides: TGTGCCAGCAGCTTAGGCGGGACAGGGGTTAATCAGCCCCAGCATTTT.

CDR3 amino acids: CSGVNGESPDTQYF. Written as DNA, the CDR3 is TGCAGCGGCGTAAACGGGGAGAGTCCGGATACGCAGTATTTT. The chain uses TRBV29-1 and TRBJ2-3, with a tentative D call TRBD2 (5 bases). Germline V CDR1 and CDR2: SQVTM, ANQGSEA. The CDR3 sequence is 14 residues long. The V gene lost 7 bases and the J gene lost 6 bases, with 20 bases spanning the gap.

V is TRBV7-6 and J is TRBJ2-7, with D possibly called TRBD1 or TRBD2 (5 bases each). V lost 5 bases and J lost 3, with 11 bases in between. The CDR3 contains 13 residues. CDR1 is SGHVS and CDR2 is FNYEAQ in the germline V gene. The CDR3 bases are TGTGCCAGCAGCCCCCGGGACCGCTACGAGCAGTACTTC. Translating it yields CASSPRDRYEQYF.

The chain recombines TRBV9 with TRBJ2-7; D may be TRBD1 or TRBD2 (5 bases each). The CDR3 spans 15 residues. Germline-derived CDR1 and CDR2 are SGDLS and YYNGEE. The V and J ends lost 0 bases and 0 bases respectively, with 10 bases between them. CDR3 DNA: TGTGCCAGCAGCGTAGCAGGGACCTTCTCCTACGAGCAGTACTTC. Its protein product is CASSVAGTFSYEQYF. The entire variable domain, with the rest obtained from reference TRBV9 and TRBJ2-7, is as follows: DSGVTQTPKHLITATGQRVTLRCSPRSGDLSVYWYQQSLDQGLQFLIQYYNGEERAKGNILERFSAQQFPDLHSELNLSSLELGDSALYFCASSVAGTFSYEQYFGPGTRLTVT.

The gene calls are TRBV7-2 and TRBJ1-1, with a possible D match to TRBD1 (5 bases). The CDR3 has 14 amino acids. The V and J ends lost 5 bases and 4 bases respectively, with 14 bases between them. From germline, CDR1 is SGHTA and CDR2 FQGNSA. The CDR3 DNA follows: TGTGCCAGCAGCCAGATGCAGGGTAGCACTGAAGCTTTCTTT. Amino acid sequence: CASSQMQGSTEAFF.

The rearrangement links TRBV5-1 to TRBJ2-3, with 7 bases lining up with TRBD2. The germline CDR1 and CDR2 sequences are SGHRS and YFSETQ. V was clipped by 4 bases and J by 2 bases; unmatched bases: 4. The CDR3 is 14 residues long. The CDR3 spells CASSAGTITDTQYF. In nucleotides, the CDR3 is TGCGCCAGCAGCGCCGGGACTATCACAGATACGCAGTATTTT.

The chain employs TRBV19 and TRBJ2-3; D is possibly TRBD1 (6 bases). CDR3 size: 15 residues. The V end was cut by 4 bases, the J end by 5 bases, with 16 bases between. In germline, CDR1 is LNHDA, CDR2 SQIVND (reference sequence). CDR3 nucleotide sequence: TGTGCCAGTAGTAGATACAGGGTAGAAGTAGATACGCAGTATTTT. This sequence encodes CASSRYRVEVDTQYF.

This chain links TRBV6-5 with TRBJ1-5; D is perhaps TRBD1 (5 bases). CDR3 size: 13 residues. Trimming removed 6 bases at V and 11 bases at J, with 17 bases between. The V gene's germline CDR1 is MNHEY and CDR2 SVGAGI. CDR3 region: CASRTRQSVAQHF. The CDR3, as DNA: TGTGCCAGCAGGACCCGACAGTCCGTGGCCCAGCATTTT.

This chain joins TRBV30 and TRBJ2-3, with a weak D call TRBD2 (6 bases). CDR3 length: 14 amino acids. The V gene lost 5 bases and the J gene lost 3 bases, with 15 bases spanning the gap. Germline CDR1 and CDR2: GTSNPN and SVGIG (reference sequence). The CDR3 reads CAWGRRRRTDTQYF. As DNA, the CDR3 is TGTGCCTGGGGGAGGCGGAGGAGGACAGATACGCAGTATTTT.

This chain joins TRBV2 and TRBJ2-1; TRBD1 is a possible D gene (5 bases). The CDR3 is 13 residues long. Trimming pared 7 bases from V and 3 bases from J, leaving 10 bases between. In germline, CDR1 is SNHLY, CDR2 FYNNEI. DNA of the CDR3: TGTGCCAGCATTAGGACAAGCTACAATGAGCAGTTCTTC. Translated, it gives CASIRTSYNEQFF.

The rearrangement joins TRBV27 to TRBJ1-5; no definite D call. CDR1 and CDR2 from the germline V gene are MNHEY and SMNVEV (reference sequence). This CDR3 contains 12 residues. V lost 8 bases and J lost 3, with 8 bases in between. Here the CDR3 DNA reads TGTGCCAGCGGGAAGTACAATCAGCCCCAGCATTTT. The encoded protein is CASGKYNQPQHF.

The CDR3 protein is CSDPPDRGLADEQFF. CDR3 nucleotide sequence: TGCAGCGACCCCCCGGACAGGGGGCTTGCGGATGAGCAGTTCTTC. V gene TRBV29-1 combines with J gene TRBJ2-1; 11 bases fit TRBD1. This CDR3 has 15 amino acids. Germline CDR1 reads SQVTM; CDR2 reads ANQGSEA. Unmatched junction bases numbered 13, after V lost 7 bases and J lost 8 bases.

This clone was seen a few times. The chain links TRBV11-2 to TRBJ2-2; no firm D call. Per the germline V gene, CDR1 is SGHAT and CDR2 is FQNNGV. This CDR3 is 17 amino acids long. The V gene lost 6 bases and the J gene lost 5 bases, with 22 bases spanning the gap. The CDR3 sequence: CASRGIRRRVGTGELFF. The CDR3 nucleotides read TGTGCCAGCAGAGGGATCCGCCGACGGGTTGGGACCGGGGAGCTGTTTTTT. The whole variable domain, remainder taken from reference TRBV11-2 and TRBJ2-2, is EAGVAQSPRYKIIEKRQSVAFWCNPISGHATLYWYQQILGQGPKLLIQFQNNGVVDDSQLPKDRFSAERLKGVDSTLKIQPAKLEDSAVYLCASRGIRRRVGTGELFFGEGSRLTVL.

The chain combines TRBV27 with TRBJ2-5; 13 nucleotides line up with TRBD2. CDR3 length: 20 amino acids. Germline trimming cut 6 bases from V and 4 bases from J; bases unmatched to any gene: 20. Germline lookup yields CDR1 MNHEY and CDR2 SMNVEV (reference sequence). CDR3 nucleotide sequence: TGTGCCAGCAGCCGACTAGCGGGAGGTTCCTTGCCCCCAAACCCAGAGACCCAGTACTTC. Protein: CASSRLAGGSLPPNPETQYF.

This clone appeared a single time. This chain connects TRBV27 to TRBJ2-7, with 8 bases identical to TRBD1. The CDR3 contains 15 residues. The ends lost 4 bases at V and 4 bases at J; junction bases unmatched: 9. Germline V lookup: CDR1 MNHEY, CDR2 SMNVEV (reference sequence). The chain's CDR3 is CASSSRTGRTYEQYF. The CDR3 DNA reads TGTGCCAGCAGTTCCCGGACAGGGCGGACTTACGAGCAGTACTTC.

The chain carries TRBV19 and TRBJ2-5; 8 bases fit TRBD2. Germline V lookup: CDR1 LNHDA, CDR2 SQIVND (reference sequence). The CDR3 consists of 16 residues. V dropped 3 bases and J dropped 0; count of bases not matched to a gene: 6. As DNA, the CDR3 is TGTGCCAGTAGTATCCTCGGCGGGGGGAACCAAGAGACCCAGTACTTC. Residues: CASSILGGGNQETQYF.

J is TRBJ1-4 and V is TRBV4-3; D uncertain. V lost 0 bases and J lost 6, with 8 bases in between. CDR3 length: 14 amino acids. Germline CDR1 LGHNA, CDR2 YSLEER. The CDR3 coding sequence is TGCGCCAGCAGCCAAGAAAACGGAGATGAAAAACTGTTTTTT. Residues: CASSQENGDEKLFF.

The J gene is TRBJ1-1, the V gene TRBV19; tentatively, D is TRBD1 (5 bases). The V and J ends lost 5 bases and 0 bases respectively, with 13 bases between them. Per germline, CDR1 LNHDA and CDR2 SQIVND (reference sequence). The length of the CDR3 is 15 residues. CDR3 sequence: CASSPRRQLNTEAFF. In DNA, the CDR3 is TGTGCCAGTAGTCCCCGCCGACAGCTGAACACTGAAGCTTTCTTT.

The chain has TRBV6-5 and TRBJ2-7; a weak D match, TRBD1 (5 bases). Germline V CDR1 and CDR2: MNHEY, SVGAGI. The CDR3 consists of 15 residues. V lost 0 bases to trimming and J lost 4 bases, with 13 bases between them. The CDR3, as DNA: TGTGCCAGCAGTTACTCGTCAGGGTGGTCTTACGAGCAGTACTTC. This codes for CASSYSSGWSYEQYF.

The chain joins TRBV7-8 to TRBJ2-2, with TRBD2 matching over 10 bases. The V gene's germline CDR1 is SGHVS and CDR2 FQNEAQ. The trim removed 1 base at V and 1 base at J, leaving 6 bases unmatched. The CDR3 is 18 residues long. The CDR3 nucleotides read TGTGCCAGCAGCTTAGAGGCTAGCGGGGGCCTGAACACCGGGGAGCTGTTTTTT. Encoded protein: CASSLEASGGLNTGELFF.

The chain joins TRBV7-9 to TRBJ2-7; D is possibly TRBD1 (5 bases). With 0 bases removed from V and 0 bases from J, the gap between germline ends came to 12 bases. This CDR3 region has 16 residues. CDR1 and CDR2 (germline): SEHNR, FQNEAQ (reference sequence). The CDR3: CASSLAIHRSSYEQYF. CDR3 in DNA: TGTGCCAGCAGCTTAGCGATTCACAGGAGCTCCTACGAGCAGTACTTC.

This chain uses TRBV3-1 (or the pseudogene TRBV3-2) with TRBJ2-5, with a tentative D call TRBD1 (5 bases). V was cut by 1 base and J by 3 bases, with 9 bases left in between. Germline V gene data show CDR1 as LGHDT and CDR2 as YNNKEL (reference sequence). The CDR3 is 14 amino acids. The CDR3 loop is CASSQAQGKETQYF. The CDR3 nucleotides read TGTGCCAGCAGCCAAGCCCAGGGAAAAGAGACCCAGTACTTC.

V is TRBV5-4 and J is TRBJ1-6, with a weak D call TRBD1 (6 bases). This CDR3 contains 20 residues. Trimming removed 0 bases from V and 0 bases from J, with 19 bases in between. From germline, CDR1 is SGHNT and CDR2 YYREEE (reference sequence). CDR3 coding DNA: TGTGCCAGCAGCTTGGGAACGACAGGCACCAGAAGCTCCTATAATTCACCCCTCCACTTT. Translating it yields CASSLGTTGTRSSYNSPLHF.

The V call is TRBV20-1, the J call TRBJ2-2, with D possibly TRBD2 on 7 matching bases. The length of the CDR3 is 17 residues. The V end lost 3 bases, the J end lost 2 bases, and 19 bases lay between the germline ends. Germline assignment: CDR1 DFQATT and CDR2 SNEGSKA (reference sequence). The CDR3 loop is CSASPRGGLLNTGELFF. Here the CDR3 DNA reads TGCAGTGCTAGTCCTAGGGGGGGACTTCTAAACACCGGGGAGCTGTTTTTT.

J is TRBJ2-7 and V is TRBV4-1, with 7 positions matching TRBD2. Trimming removed 0 bases from V and 6 bases from J; junction bases left unmatched: 8. The CDR3 extends over 15 amino acids. Germline CDR1 reads MGHRA; CDR2 reads YSYEKL. CDR3 sequence: CASSQDQAGRGEQYF. The CDR3 nucleotides read TGCGCCAGCAGCCAAGATCAAGCGGGAAGGGGCGAGCAGTACTTC.

The rearrangement uses TRBV24-1 and TRBJ2-6; D gene uncertain. Looked up from germline, CDR1 is KGHDR and CDR2 is SFDVKD. V dropped 3 bases and J dropped 7 bases, with 12 bases sitting between them. CDR3 size: 15 residues. The CDR3 nucleotides are TGTGCCACCAGTGATAGCCGCGACATAGCCAACGTCCTGACTTTC. Translated: CATSDSRDIANVLTF.

This chain links TRBV29-1 with TRBJ1-2; TRBD1 matches at 9 bases. This CDR3 contains 11 residues. CDR1 and CDR2 from the germline V gene are SQVTM and ANQGSEA. The junction had 4 bases not matched to a gene; V was cut back by 5 bases and J by 9 bases. The CDR3 coding sequence is TGCAGCGTTCGGACAGGGGAAAGCTACACCTTC. Translated: CSVRTGESYTF.